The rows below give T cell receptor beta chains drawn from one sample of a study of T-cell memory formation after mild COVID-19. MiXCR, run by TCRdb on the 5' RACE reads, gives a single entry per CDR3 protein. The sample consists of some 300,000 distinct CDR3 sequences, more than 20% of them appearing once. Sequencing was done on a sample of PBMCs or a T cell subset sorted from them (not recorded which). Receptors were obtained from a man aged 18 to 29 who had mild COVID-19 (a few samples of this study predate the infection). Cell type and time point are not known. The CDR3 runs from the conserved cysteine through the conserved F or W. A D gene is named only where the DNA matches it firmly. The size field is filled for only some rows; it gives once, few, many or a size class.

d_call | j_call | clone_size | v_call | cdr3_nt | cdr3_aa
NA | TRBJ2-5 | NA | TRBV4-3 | TGCGCCAGCAGCCAAGATAAGTGGCCAGGGAGTGTGACCCAGTACTTC | CASSQDKWPGSVTQYF
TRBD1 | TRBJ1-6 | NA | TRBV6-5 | TGTGCCAGCAGTTACCCCGGGACAGGGCGTTCACCCCTCCACTTT | CASSYPGTGRSPLHF
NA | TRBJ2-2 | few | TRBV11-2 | TGTGCCAGCAGCTGGACAGACGCCGGGGAGCTGTTTTTT | CASSWTDAGELFF
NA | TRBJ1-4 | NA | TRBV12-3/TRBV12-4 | TGTGCCAGCAGACCGACCCTAAGGAAAGAAAAACTGTTTTTT | CASRPTLRKEKLFF
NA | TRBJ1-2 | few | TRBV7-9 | TGTGCCAGCAGCTTAGGGCCCGGACGAGGGATACACTATGGCTACACCTTC | CASSLGPGRGIHYGYTF
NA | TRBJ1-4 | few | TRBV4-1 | TGCGCCAGCAGCCAAGGGTCGGGGGCAGCAGATGAAAAACTGTTTTTT | CASSQGSGAADEKLFF
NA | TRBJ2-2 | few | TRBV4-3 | TGCGCCAGCAGCCATTACGATACCGGGGAGCTGTTTTTT | CASSHYDTGELFF
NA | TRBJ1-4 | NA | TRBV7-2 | TGTGCCAGCTCACGAGGGGTTGAAAAACTGTTTTTT | CASSRGVEKLFF
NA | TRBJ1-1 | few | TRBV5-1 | TGCGCCAGCAGCAATCAGGGAGATGAAGCTTTCTTT | CASSNQGDEAFF
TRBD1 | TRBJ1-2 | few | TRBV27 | TGTGCCAGCAGTTTGGGACAGGGGGCAGGGAGCTATGGCTACACCTTC | CASSLGQGAGSYGYTF
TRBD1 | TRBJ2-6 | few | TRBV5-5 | TGTGCCAGCAGCAGGACAGGGGGCCCCACTGGGGCCAACGTCCTGACTTTC | CASSRTGGPTGANVLTF
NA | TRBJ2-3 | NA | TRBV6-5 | TGTGCCAGCAGTTACTCCGAAGTGGATACGCAGTATTTT | CASSYSEVDTQYF
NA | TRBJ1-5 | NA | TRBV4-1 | TGCGCCAGCAGCCAAAGGCAGGTTAGCAATCAGCCCCAGCATTTT | CASSQRQVSNQPQHF
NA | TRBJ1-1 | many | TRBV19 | TGTGCCAGTACCCCCGGGATTGGGGGCACTGAAGCTTTCTTT | CASTPGIGGTEAFF
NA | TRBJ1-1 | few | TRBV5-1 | TGCGCCAGCAGCTCTACAGGGAAGAACACTGAAGCTTTCTTT | CASSSTGKNTEAFF
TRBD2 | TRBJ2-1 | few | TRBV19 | TGTGCCAGCGGGGGGTACTCCTACAATGAGCAGTTCTTC | CASGGYSYNEQFF
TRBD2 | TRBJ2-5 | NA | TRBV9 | TGTGCCAGCAGCGGGTGGACTAGCGGACAAGAGACCCAGTACTTC | CASSGWTSGQETQYF
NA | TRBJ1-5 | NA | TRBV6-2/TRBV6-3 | TGTGCCAGCAGTTACCGACAGCTCAGCAATCAGCCCCAGCATTTT | CASSYRQLSNQPQHF
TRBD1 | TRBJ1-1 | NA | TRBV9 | TGTGCCAGCAGCTCCCGACAGGGCAAGAACACTGAAGCTTTCTTT | CASSSRQGKNTEAFF
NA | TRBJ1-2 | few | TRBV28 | TGTGCCAGCAGTTTTAGGGGAAACTATGGCTACACCTTC | CASSFRGNYGYTF
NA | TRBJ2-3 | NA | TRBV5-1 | TGCGCCAGCAGCCGAGCCCCGAGCCTTACAGATACGCAGTATTTT | CASSRAPSLTDTQYF
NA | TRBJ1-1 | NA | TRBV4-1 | TGCGCCAGCAGCCAAGTCTACGGAACCACTGAAGCTTTCTTT | CASSQVYGTTEAFF
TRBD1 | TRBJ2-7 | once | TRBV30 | TGTGCCTGGAACAGGGGCCAGTACGAGCAGTACTTC | CAWNRGQYEQYF
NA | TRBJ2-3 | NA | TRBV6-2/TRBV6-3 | TGTGCCAGCAGATATGCTCGTGTGTGGGGGGGCACAGATACGCAGTATTTT | CASRYARVWGGTDTQYF